The subject of this entry is one T cell receptor beta chain. Antigen: not known. Unique molecular identifiers were carried by the TCR beta cDNA libraries. In TCRdb, the PCR reads were re-called with MiXCR into one record per CDR3 protein. The table records hundreds of thousands of distinct CDR3 sequences, approximately 53% of them present only once. This sample is drawn from a study of post-analysis software for immune sequencing data. Study results and caveats: Normalized Chao1 diversity was significantly lower in multiple sclerosis patients than in controls. Controls had lower frequencies than patients of about 5 TRBV segments, which included TRBV5-6, TRBV5-1 and TRBV20-1.

The V segment lost 4 bases and the J segment 0 bases; nucleotides outside the gene matches: 4. Germline CDR1 MNHNS, CDR2 SASEGT. The CDR3 totals 17 residues. This TCR derives from a girl aged 10-17 years with multiple sclerosis. The J gene is TRBJ2-1, the V gene TRBV6-1; TRBD2 aligns across 12 bases. The sequenced material came from blood. In DNA, the CDR3 is TGTGCCAGCAGTGCCGTGACTAGCGGGAGCTCCTACAATGAGCAGTTCTTC. Translation: CASSAVTSGSSYNEQFF.